This T cell receptor (beta chain) is drawn from a study of blood T cell repertoires in COVID-19. Looking at the study overall: The United States, Italy and Spain provided the acute and convalescent COVID-19 samples. PBMCs, B-cell-depleted T cells, or T cells were the source of the cDNA or gDNA that made up the material.

Original processing methods: Estimation of nucleated cell counts relied on the amplification of reference gene primers. The repertoire was sequenced with immunoSEQ multiplex PCR; TCRdb's copy has only in-frame clones and lacks some. V and J calls and clone size are copied from that table; D and trimming were computed from the DNA. The sample lists 55,000 to 65,000 clones, approximately 75% occurring once. CDR3 length equals 15 residues. Between the trimmed V and J ends, which lost 5 bases and 2 bases, there was a span of 15 bases. Germline V gives CDR1 SGHVS, CDR2 FNYEAQ. A Seattle source enrolled patients during active infection and followed them longitudinally.

This receptor was taken from a man in his sixties with COVID-19, enrolled during active disease. Sequenced material: peripheral blood. The rearrangement uses TRBV7-6 and TRBJ1-2; perhaps TRBD1 as D (6 bases). The CDR3 reads CASSPEGQKNYGYTF. The CDR3 DNA reads TGTGCCAGCAGCCCAGAAGGACAGAAAAACTATGGCTACACCTTC.